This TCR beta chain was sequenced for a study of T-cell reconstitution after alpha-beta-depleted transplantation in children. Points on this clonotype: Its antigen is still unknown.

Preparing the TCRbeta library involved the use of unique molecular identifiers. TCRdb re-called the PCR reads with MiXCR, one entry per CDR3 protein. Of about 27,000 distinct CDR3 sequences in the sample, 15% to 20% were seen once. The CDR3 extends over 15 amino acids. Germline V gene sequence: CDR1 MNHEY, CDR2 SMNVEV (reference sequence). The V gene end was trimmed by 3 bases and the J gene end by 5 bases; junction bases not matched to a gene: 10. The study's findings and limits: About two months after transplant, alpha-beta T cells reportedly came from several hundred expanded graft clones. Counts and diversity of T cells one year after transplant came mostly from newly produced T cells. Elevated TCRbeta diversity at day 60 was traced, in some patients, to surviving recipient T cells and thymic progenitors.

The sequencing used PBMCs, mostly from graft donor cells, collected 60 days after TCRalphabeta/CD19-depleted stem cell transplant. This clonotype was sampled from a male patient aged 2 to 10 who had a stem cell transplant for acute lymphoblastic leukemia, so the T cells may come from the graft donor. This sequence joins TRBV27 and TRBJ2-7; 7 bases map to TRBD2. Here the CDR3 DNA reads TGTGCCAGCAGTTTGGGGTGGGAGGGCCTCCACGAGCAGTACTTC. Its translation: CASSLGWEGLHEQYF.